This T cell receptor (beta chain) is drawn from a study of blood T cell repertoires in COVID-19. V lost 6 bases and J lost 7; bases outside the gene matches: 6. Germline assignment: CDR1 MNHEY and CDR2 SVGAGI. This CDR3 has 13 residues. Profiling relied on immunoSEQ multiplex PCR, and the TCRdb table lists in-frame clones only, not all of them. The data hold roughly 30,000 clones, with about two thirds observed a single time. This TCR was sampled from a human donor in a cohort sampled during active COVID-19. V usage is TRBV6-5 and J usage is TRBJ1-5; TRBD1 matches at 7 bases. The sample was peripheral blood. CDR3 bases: TGTGCCAGCAGCATAGACAGGGCACAGCCCCAGCATTTT. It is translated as CASSIDRAQPQHF.